Listed here is a single TCR beta chain. One end of the junction does not line up with germline, which may come from a read error. Researchers generated TCR beta cDNA from about 0.5 ug of total RNA, relying on a constant-region primer. Employing slightly modified ARM-PCR, three nested multiplex PCR rounds were run, and these gave rise to the TCR beta libraries. The opening two PCR rounds, ten to eleven cycles each, paired TRBV1-TRBV30 forward primers with a C-beta reverse primer. TCRdb passed the multiplex PCR reads through MiXCR, listing each CDR3 protein once. Here the sample spans about 100,000 distinct CDR3 sequences, approximately 72% being singletons. These data belong to a study of tumor-infiltrating lymphocytes in primary liver carcinoma. The roughly 19-32 mg bulk tissue piece was not sorted before simultaneous RNA and DNA extraction. Patients were chronically HBV-infected and treatment-naive.

The CDR3 is made up of 13 amino acids. Germline loops: CDR1 GTSNPN, CDR2 SVGIG (reference sequence). The TCR was taken from a man aged 40-49 years with primary liver carcinoma and hepatitis B virus infection. Sequences were obtained from tumor-adjacent normal liver tissue. The V gene is TRBV30, the J gene TRBJ1-2; TRBD1 aligns across 7 bases. The chain's CDR3 is CAWSVQGTYGYIF. CDR3 nucleotide sequence: TGTGCCTGGAGTGTACAGGGGACATATGGCTACATCTTC.